Listed below are T cell receptor beta chains from one sample, sequenced in a study of response to subunit inactivated influenza vaccine. TCRdb reprocessed the RT-PCR reads with MiXCR, giving one entry per CDR3 protein. The sample has 550,000 to 800,000 distinct CDR3 sequences, roughly 14% seen once; the top ten hold 6% to 7%. Here the sequenced sample was PBMCs from blood, taken 14 days before vaccination. The receptor set was obtained from a man in his forties or fifties who received an inactivated influenza vaccine. The CDR3 runs from the conserved cysteine through the conserved F or W. D genes are given only for firm matches. The size entry is marked missing in some rows and otherwise reads once, few, many or a size class.

size | J | V | D | CDR3 | DNA
many | TRBJ1-2 | TRBV4-3 | . | CASSQDLLGLGYGYTF | TGCGCCAGCAGCCAAGATCTGCTGGGACTTGGTTATGGCTACACCTTC
. | TRBJ2-1 | TRBV5-1 | . | CASSLVPGNVISGSYNEQFF | TGCGCCAGCAGCTTGGTTCCAGGGAATGTTATTTCCGGCTCCTACAATGAGCAGTTCTTC
many | TRBJ2-2 | TRBV5-1 | . | CASSLARGTGELFF | TGCGCCAGCAGCTTGGCGCGGGGCACCGGGGAGCTGTTTTTT
few | TRBJ2-7 | TRBV6-2/TRBV6-3 | TRBD1 | CASNPSGTGSYEQYF | TGTGCCAGCAACCCTTCCGGGACAGGGTCCTACGAGCAGTACTTC
. | TRBJ2-7 | TRBV29-1 | TRBD2 | CSVRAGLAGYYEQYF | TGCAGCGTGCGCGCTGGACTAGCGGGCTACTACGAGCAGTACTTC
few | TRBJ2-7 | TRBV5-1 | TRBD2 | CASSLSGSFYEQYF | TGCGCCAGCAGCCTTAGCGGGAGCTTTTACGAGCAGTACTTC
few | TRBJ2-7 | TRBV27 | . | CASSLNSFTYEQYF | TGTGCCAGCAGTTTAAACAGTTTTACCTACGAGCAGTACTTC
few | TRBJ1-6 | TRBV6-1 | . | CASSPYGDMGSPLHF | TGTGCCAGCAGTCCCTATGGGGATATGGGTTCACCCCTCCACTTT
few | TRBJ2-7 | TRBV28 | . | CASSLSYLEQYF | TGTGCCAGCAGTTTATCCTACTTGGAGCAGTACTTC
few | TRBJ2-1 | TRBV7-3 | TRBD2 | CASSLKNAGVASNEQFF | TGTGCCAGCAGCTTAAAGAATGCGGGAGTGGCTAGCAATGAGCAGTTCTTC
. | TRBJ2-7 | TRBV20-1 | . | CSARERVQYYEQYF | TGCAGTGCTAGAGAGAGGGTACAGTACTACGAGCAGTACTTC
. | TRBJ1-1 | TRBV15 | . | CATSIRGNTEAFF | TGTGCCACCAGCATCCGGGGGAACACTGAAGCTTTCTTT
. | TRBJ1-1 | TRBV25-1 | . | CASSEHSSMNTEAFF | TGTGCCAGCAGTGAACACTCATCGATGAACACTGAAGCTTTCTTT
. | TRBJ2-1 | TRBV28 | TRBD1 | CASSRTLTGKNEQFF | TGTGCCAGCAGTCGAACCTTGACAGGGAAGAATGAGCAGTTCTTC
. | TRBJ2-3 | TRBV3-1 | . | CASSHWDLGEDTQYF | TGTGCCAGCAGCCACTGGGACCTGGGGGAAGATACGCAGTATTTT
. | TRBJ2-1 | TRBV10-3 | TRBD2 | CAISSASGRTYNEQFF | TGTGCCATCAGTTCGGCGAGCGGGAGGACCTACAATGAGCAGTTCTTC
. | TRBJ2-7 | TRBV6-2/TRBV6-3 | . | CASSWTDNPSYEQYF | TGTGCCAGCAGCTGGACAGACAACCCTTCCTACGAGCAGTACTTC
few | TRBJ2-3 | TRBV9 | . | CASSLSGLSTDTQYF | TGTGCCAGCAGCCTTAGCGGTCTGAGCACAGATACGCAGTATTTT
. | TRBJ2-3 | TRBV29-1 | TRBD2 | CSVEGPAGGPLRTDTQYF | TGCAGCGTAGAAGGCCCAGCGGGAGGGCCGTTGCGCACAGATACGCAGTATTTT
. | TRBJ2-3 | TRBV5-1 | TRBD1 | CASSSQAGGHTDTQYF | TGCGCCAGCAGCTCCCAGGCAGGGGGCCACACAGATACGCAGTATTTT
. | TRBJ2-3 | TRBV5-6 | . | CASSSSRRTSTDTQYF | TGTGCCAGCAGCTCTTCTCGGAGGACTAGCACAGATACGCAGTATTTT
few | TRBJ1-1 | TRBV4-1 | TRBD1 | CASSQNVDRGHVF | TGCGCCAGCAGCCAAAACGTAGACAGGGGGCATGTCTTT
. | TRBJ1-5 | TRBV2 | . | CASKTEYSNQPQHF | TGTGCCAGCAAGACGGAGTATAGCAATCAGCCCCAGCATTTT
. | TRBJ2-5 | TRBV5-1 | . | CASSLDVVGQRDF | TGCGCCAGCAGCTTGGATGTCGTCGGACAGCGGGACTTC
. | TRBJ2-1 | TRBV10-3 | TRBD2 | CAISVTSGSVNNEQFF | TGTGCCATCAGTGTGACTAGCGGGAGTGTAAACAATGAGCAGTTCTTC
. | TRBJ2-2 | TRBV6-2/TRBV6-3 | . | CASSYQTGELFF | TGTGCCAGCAGTTATCAGACCGGGGAGCTGTTTTTT
. | TRBJ1-6 | TRBV5-1 | TRBD1 | CASSLAGDRYSPLHF | TGCGCCAGCAGCTTGGCCGGGGACAGGTATTCACCCCTCCACTTT
. | TRBJ1-5 | TRBV19 | TRBD1 | CASSPDRAGSNQPQHF | TGTGCCAGTAGTCCAGACAGGGCTGGCAGCAATCAGCCCCAGCATTTT
few | TRBJ2-7 | TRBV10-2 | . | CASSAAGAPAYEQYF | TGCGCCAGCAGTGCTGCGGGGGCGCCAGCCTACGAGCAGTACTTC
few | TRBJ2-5 | TRBV6-2/TRBV6-3 | TRBD1 | CASTQEIQQGRQTQYF | TGTGCCAGCACCCAAGAGATCCAACAGGGGCGGCAGACCCAGTACTTC
. | TRBJ2-2 | TRBV4-3 | . | CASSQDVSFTGELFF | TGCGCCAGCAGCCAAGACGTCAGTTTTACCGGGGAGCTGTTTTTT
. | TRBJ1-6 | TRBV9 | . | CASSPRLSSNSPLYF | TGTGCCAGCAGCCCCCGGTTATCCTCAAATTCACCCCTCTACTTT
few | TRBJ2-5 | TRBV5-1 | TRBD1 | CASSGQGQGQETQYF | TGCGCCAGCAGCGGACAGGGACAGGGGCAAGAGACCCAGTACTTC
. | TRBJ2-2 | TRBV12-3/TRBV12-4 | . | CASSLGPGNTGELFF | TGTGCCAGCAGTTTGGGGCCCGGTAACACCGGGGAGCTGTTTTTT
few | TRBJ1-2 | TRBV20-1 | . | CSAPERNYGYTF | TGCAGTGCTCCGGAGAGAAACTATGGCTACACCTTC
many | TRBJ2-1 | TRBV29-1 | . | CSVIDKERYNEQFF | TGCAGCGTTATTGACAAGGAACGCTACAATGAGCAGTTCTTC
. | TRBJ2-5 | TRBV30 | TRBD1 | CAWTGTEQETQYF | TGTGCCTGGACCGGGACAGAACAAGAGACCCAGTACTTC
few | TRBJ2-1 | TRBV7-2 | . | CASSLESGGQFF | TGTGCCAGCAGCTTAGAGAGCGGCGGGCAGTTCTTC
many | TRBJ1-5 | TRBV7-2 | . | CASSFGRLDQPQHF | TGTGCCAGCAGCTTTGGTAGATTGGATCAGCCCCAGCATTTT
many | TRBJ1-5 | TRBV15 | . | CATSPRGKIQPQHF | TGTGCCACCAGCCCCCGAGGAAAGATCCAGCCCCAGCATTTT
few | TRBJ2-5 | TRBV3-1 | . | CASSQVPSGDRGTQYF | TGTGCCAGCAGCCAAGTCCCTAGCGGAGACAGGGGGACCCAGTACTTC
. | TRBJ1-4 | TRBV20-1 | TRBD1 | CSASPGQGREKLFF | TGCAGTGCTTCTCCGGGACAGGGTCGAGAAAAACTGTTTTTT
few | TRBJ2-5 | TRBV12-3/TRBV12-4 | TRBD2 | CASSRLTTLAYQETQYF | TGTGCCAGCAGTCGCCTCACGACACTAGCGTACCAAGAGACCCAGTACTTC
. | TRBJ2-1 | TRBV5-1 | TRBD2 | CASSLTGTSGRGQFF | TGCGCCAGCAGTCTCACCGGGACTAGCGGGAGAGGGCAGTTCTTC
. | TRBJ2-7 | TRBV15 | . | CATSRVWYRYEQYF | TGTGCCACCAGCAGAGTTTGGTACCGTTACGAGCAGTACTTC
few | TRBJ1-2 | TRBV28 | TRBD1 | CASSSPGQGHGYTF | TGTGCCAGCAGTTCGCCGGGACAGGGTCATGGCTACACCTTC